Listed below are T cell receptor beta chains from one sample, sequenced in a study of T cell repertoires in cytomegalovirus infection. A single record per CDR3 protein comes from TCRdb applying MiXCR to the reads. The top ten clones hold about 2.8% of a sample with 680,000 or so distinct CDR3 sequences, 35% of them seen once. Sequencing used PBMCs. The receptors stem from a human donor in good health (CMV status not recorded). Some clones in this sample may be carry-over from other donors' samples. Both conserved end residues are part of each CDR3. The D gene is left open where the match is weak. Rows may omit the clone size; those that give it use once, few, many or a size class.

d_gene,abundance,j_gene,len,v_gene,CDR3aa,CDR3nt
TRBD2,.,TRBJ2-1,17,TRBV6-2/TRBV6-3,CASSYGLAGLSYNEQFF,TGTGCCAGCAGTTACGGACTAGCGGGGCTCTCTTACAATGAGCAGTTCTTC
TRBD2,.,TRBJ2-7,15,TRBV7-9,CASTPVTGGHGEQYF,TGTGCCAGCACCCCGGTGACGGGGGGGCATGGCGAGCAGTACTTC
.,few,TRBJ1-1,14,TRBV5-1,CASRVGQSNTEAFF,TGCGCCAGCAGGGTTGGTCAGTCGAACACTGAAGCTTTCTTT
TRBD1,.,TRBJ1-2,14,TRBV12-3/TRBV12-4,CASSIGDSDYGYTF,TGTGCCAGCAGTATAGGGGACAGCGACTATGGCTACACCTTC
TRBD2,few,TRBJ2-1,15,TRBV7-6,CASSWGLAARNEQFF,TGTGCTAGCAGCTGGGGACTAGCTGCGCGGAATGAGCAGTTCTTC
.,few,TRBJ2-7,12,TRBV7-9,CASSLAADSQYF,TGTGCCAGCAGCTTAGCTGCGGACAGTCAGTACTTC
TRBD1,.,TRBJ2-7,15,TRBV27,CASSLTGQGASEQYF,TGTGCCAGCAGTTTAACGGGACAGGGAGCGTCCGAGCAGTACTTC
.,few,TRBJ1-6,12,TRBV19,CASRRADSPLHF,TGTGCCAGTAGGCGGGCGGATTCACCCCTCCACTTT
.,few,TRBJ1-1,12,TRBV12-3/TRBV12-4,CACSGSNTEAFF,TGTGCATGTTCTGGCTCGAACACTGAAGCTTTCTTT
.,few,TRBJ2-7,13,TRBV7-9,CASSLIQPPEQYF,TGTGCCAGCAGCTTAATACAGCCACCCGAGCAGTACTTC
.,.,TRBJ2-4,16,TRBV5-5,CASKTGPPGAKNIQYF,TGTGCCAGCAAGACAGGCCCTCCTGGGGCCAAAAACATTCAGTACTTC
TRBD2,.,TRBJ2-7,14,TRBV7-7,CASSPLAGEHEQYF,TGTGCTAGCAGTCCACTAGCGGGAGAACACGAGCAGTACTTC
.,.,TRBJ1-6,14,TRBV20-1,CSARRVGFNSPLHF,TGCAGTGCTAGAAGGGTAGGATTTAATTCACCCCTCCACTTT
.,few,TRBJ2-7,15,TRBV15,CATSRSDRPLDEQYF,TGTGCCACCAGCAGGTCCGACAGGCCCCTGGACGAGCAGTACTTC
.,few,TRBJ2-1,13,TRBV7-9,CASSLVTGDEQFF,TGTGCCAGCAGCTTAGTCACGGGGGATGAGCAGTTCTTC
TRBD2,once,TRBJ2-3,18,TRBV19,CASSKAGVWVSGTDTQYF,TGTGCCAGTAGTAAGGCGGGGGTTTGGGTATCGGGCACAGATACGCAGTATTTT
.,.,TRBJ2-7,13,TRBV28,CASSSTWGVGQYF,TGTGCCAGCAGTTCCACTTGGGGGGTTGGGCAGTACTTC
.,.,TRBJ1-2,14,TRBV6-5,CASSYVGDAYGYTF,TGTGCCAGCAGTTATGTGGGGGACGCCTATGGCTACACCTTC
.,.,TRBJ2-2,16,TRBV25-1,CASSASSGANTGELFF,TGTGCCAGCAGTGCTTCGAGCGGCGCGAACACCGGGGAGCTGTTTTTT
TRBD1,.,TRBJ1-5,17,TRBV15,CATSRARGTGKNQPQHF,TGTGCCACCAGCAGAGCCCGCGGGACAGGCAAAAATCAGCCCCAGCATTTT
.,few,TRBJ1-5,16,TRBV28,CASSFLVGGAHQPQHF,TGTGCCAGCAGTTTCCTGGTGGGGGGGGCTCATCAGCCCCAGCATTTT
.,.,TRBJ1-1,13,TRBV28,CASSLIQTSKAFF,TGTGCCAGCAGTTTAATCCAAACTTCGAAAGCTTTCTTT
.,few,TRBJ1-1,13,TRBV12-3/TRBV12-4,CASARTWDTEAFF,TGTGCCAGCGCCCGAACCTGGGACACTGAAGCTTTCTTT
.,few,TRBJ2-1,14,TRBV7-9,CASSPRGGREEQFF,TGTGCCAGCAGCCCCAGGGGGGGCAGGGAGGAGCAGTTCTTC
.,few,TRBJ1-2,12,TRBV4-1,CASSQTGFHYTF,TGCGCCAGCAGCCAAACAGGGTTCCACTACACCTTC
.,.,TRBJ2-7,14,TRBV29-1,CSVGLGRGGNEQYF,TGCAGCGTTGGGTTGGGCAGGGGAGGCAACGAGCAGTACTTC
.,.,TRBJ2-3,15,TRBV18,CASSPRHVAPDTQYF,TGTGCCAGCTCCCCGAGACACGTTGCCCCAGATACGCAGTATTTT
TRBD1,few,TRBJ1-4,13,TRBV6-5,CASRRTGQEKLFF,TGTGCCAGCAGGCGAACGGGACAGGAAAAACTGTTTTTT
.,.,TRBJ1-2,16,TRBV20-1,CSASSPERGHVTGYTF,TGCAGTGCTAGTTCCCCCGAAAGAGGCCATGTGACTGGCTACACCTTC
TRBD1,few,TRBJ1-1,19,TRBV12-3/TRBV12-4,CASSLAPGQGSFRNTEAFF,TGTGCCAGCAGTTTAGCGCCCGGACAGGGGTCCTTTCGGAACACTGAAGCTTTCTTT
TRBD2,few,TRBJ2-7,15,TRBV28,CASSSPGGGAYEQYF,TGTGCCAGCAGTTCCCCCGGCGGGGGTGCTTACGAGCAGTACTTC
.,.,TRBJ2-3,17,TRBV20-1,CSARVNLGPNDQDTQYF,TGCAGTGCTAGGGTTAACTTGGGACCCAACGACCAAGATACGCAGTATTTT
.,.,TRBJ1-1,12,TRBV5-4,CASSLGTGQAFF,TGTGCCAGCAGCTTGGGAACAGGCCAAGCTTTCTTT
.,.,TRBJ1-1,15,TRBV20-1,CSAKAKQGWNTEAFF,TGCAGTGCTAAAGCTAAACAGGGCTGGAACACTGAAGCTTTCTTT